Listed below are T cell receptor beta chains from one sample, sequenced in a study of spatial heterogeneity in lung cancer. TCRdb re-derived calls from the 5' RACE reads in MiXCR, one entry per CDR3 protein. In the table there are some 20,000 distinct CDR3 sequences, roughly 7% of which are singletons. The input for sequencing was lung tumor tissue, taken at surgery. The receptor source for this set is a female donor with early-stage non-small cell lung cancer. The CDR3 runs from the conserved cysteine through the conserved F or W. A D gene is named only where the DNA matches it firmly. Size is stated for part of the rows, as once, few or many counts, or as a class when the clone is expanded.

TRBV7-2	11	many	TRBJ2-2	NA	TGTGCCAGCAGCCAAACCGGGGAGCTGTTTTTT	CASSQTGELFF
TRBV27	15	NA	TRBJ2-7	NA	TGTGCCAGCAGCCCCCTGGGGGCGGTTTCCTACGAGCAGTACTTC	CASSPLGAVSYEQYF
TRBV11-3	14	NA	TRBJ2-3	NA	TGTGCCAGCAGCTTACGGGACGAAGGGGATACGCAGTATTTT	CASSLRDEGDTQYF
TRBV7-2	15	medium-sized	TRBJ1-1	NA	TGTGCCAGCAGCTCGGGCAGGGTAAAGAACACTGAAGCTTTCTTT	CASSSGRVKNTEAFF
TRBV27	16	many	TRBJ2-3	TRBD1	TGTGCCAGCAGTCTCCTGGGACAGGGGGGCTCGGATACGCAGTATTTT	CASSLLGQGGSDTQYF
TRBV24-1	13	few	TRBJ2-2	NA	TGTGCCACCAGTGCCCGGAACACCGGGGAGCTGTTTTTT	CATSARNTGELFF
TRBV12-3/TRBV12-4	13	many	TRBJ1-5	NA	TGTGCCAGCAGTTACAGGGAGAGTCAGCCCCAGCATTTT	CASSYRESQPQHF
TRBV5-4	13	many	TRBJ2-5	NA	TGTGCCAGCAGCTTGGTTCCCGGGGAGACCCAGTACTTC	CASSLVPGETQYF
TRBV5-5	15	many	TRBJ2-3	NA	TGTGCCAGCAGCTTGACAGGCGATCGGGTAGATACGCAGTATTTT	CASSLTGDRVDTQYF
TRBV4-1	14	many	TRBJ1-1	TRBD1	TGCGCCAGCAGCCTGGGACAGGCGAACACTGAAGCTTTCTTT	CASSLGQANTEAFF
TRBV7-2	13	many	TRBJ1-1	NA	TGTGCCAGCAGCTTTGGGCGTTGGACTGAAGCTTTCTTT	CASSFGRWTEAFF
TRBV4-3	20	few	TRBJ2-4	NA	TGCGCCAGCAGCCAAGATCTATCCGAGGGTTGGGGGGCGTTAACAAACATTCAGTACTTC	CASSQDLSEGWGALTNIQYF
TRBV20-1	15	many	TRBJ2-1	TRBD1	TGCAGTGTCCGGAGGGCCGGGACAGGGCACGATGAGCAGTTCTTC	CSVRRAGTGHDEQFF
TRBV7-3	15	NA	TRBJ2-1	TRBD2	TGTGCCAGCAGCTCGGGACTAGCGATGTACAATGAGCAGTTCTTC	CASSSGLAMYNEQFF
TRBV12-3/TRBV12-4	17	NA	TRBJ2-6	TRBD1	TGTGCCAGCAGTGTTAACACAGGGGCAGAAGGGGCCAACGTCCTGACTTTC	CASSVNTGAEGANVLTF
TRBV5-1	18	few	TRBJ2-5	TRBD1	TGCGCCAGCAGCTCTCAAAACCCGAGGACAGGTTGGGCCCTGACCCAGTACTTC	CASSSQNPRTGWALTQYF
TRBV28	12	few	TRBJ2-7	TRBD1	TGTGCCAGCACTGACAGGGTGCACGAGCAGTACTTC	CASTDRVHEQYF
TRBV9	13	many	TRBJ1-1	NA	TGTGCCAGCAGCGCTCGAGGAAGCACTGAAGCTTTCTTT	CASSARGSTEAFF
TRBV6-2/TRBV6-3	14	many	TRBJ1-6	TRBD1	TGTGCCAGCAGTTACCAGGGGGCTGATTCACCCCTCCACTTT	CASSYQGADSPLHF
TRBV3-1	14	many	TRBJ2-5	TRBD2	TGTGCCAGCAGGTTGACTAGCGGACAAGAGACCCAGTACTTC	CASRLTSGQETQYF